The 14 T cell receptor beta chains listed next were all sequenced from one sample in a study of blood T cell repertoires in COVID-19. The assay was immunoSEQ multiplex PCR, and TCRdb's table has in-frame clones only and misses some. The sample has over 300,000 clones; about 85% are singletons. Material for sequencing was PBMCs or T cells enriched from blood (not recorded which). These receptors all come from a woman in her 30s who had recovered from COVID-19.

This chain connects TRBV6-5 to TRBJ2-2; possible D gene TRBD2, 5 bases. The V gene's germline CDR1 is MNHEY and CDR2 SVGAGI. This CDR3 comprises 14 residues. V dropped 2 bases and J dropped 4 bases, with 8 bases sitting between them. CDR3 loop: CASSYRGSTGELFF. The CDR3 bases are TGTGCCAGCAGTTACCGAGGGAGCACCGGGGAGCTGTTTTTT.

The rearrangement links TRBV4-2 to TRBJ2-7; D remains ambiguous. This CDR3 spans 14 amino acids. Looked up from germline, CDR1 is LGHNA and CDR2 is YNFKEQ. The ends were cut back, 2 bases at V and 3 bases at J, with 11 bases in the middle. The CDR3 here is CASSQSTSLYEQYF. CDR3 DNA: TGTGCCAGCAGCCAAAGTACCAGTCTCTACGAGCAGTACTTC.

V is TRBV12-3 or TRBV12-4 and J is TRBJ1-2; D gene ambiguous. The CDR3 runs 12 residues. Trimming shortened V by 6 bases and J by 5 bases, and 10 bases separated the two germline ends. CDR3 nucleotide sequence: TGTGCCAGCAGCCTTTCCTCGTATGGCTACACCTTC. Translating gives CASSLSSYGYTF.

The rearrangement uses TRBV5-8 and TRBJ1-4, with 8 bases matching TRBD1. Trimming at V came to 5 bases and at J to 4 bases, leaving 7 bases not matched to a gene. CDR1 is SGHTS and CDR2 is YDEGEE in the germline V gene. This CDR3 comprises 15 residues. CDR3 amino acids: CASRLTGVINEKLFF. The CDR3 DNA sequence: TGTGCCAGCAGGCTGACAGGGGTTATTAATGAAAAACTGTTTTTT.

The chain combines TRBV5-6 with TRBJ1-1, with D maybe TRBD1 (5 bases). CDR3 length equals 15 residues. Germline V lookup: CDR1 SGHDT, CDR2 YYEEEE. V lost 2 bases to trimming and J lost 1 base, with 12 bases between them. In DNA form, the CDR3 reads TGTGCCAGCAGCTTCAAAGGGGCCAGGAACACTGAAGCTTTCTTT. Amino acids: CASSFKGARNTEAFF.

V usage is TRBV10-2 and J usage is TRBJ2-7; the match to TRBD1 covers 9 bases. CDR3 size: 14 residues. After removal of 6 bases from V and 5 bases from J, the junction contained 8 bases not matched to a gene. CDR1 and CDR2 (germline): WSHSY, SAAADI. CDR3 sequence reads: CASSVPGQGNEQYF. CDR3 bases: TGCGCCAGCAGCGTTCCGGGACAGGGTAACGAGCAGTACTTC.

This rearrangement joins TRBV5-1 to TRBJ1-6; tentative D call: TRBD1 (5 bases). CDR1 and CDR2 from the germline V gene are SGHRS and YFSETQ. The V end lost 4 bases, the J end lost 6 bases, and 23 bases lay between the germline ends. The CDR3 has 18 residues. CDR3 coding DNA: TGCGCCAGCAGCCGGGAGTCTCGAGGGGCCCACTTTAATTCACCCCTCCACTTT. It yields the protein CASSRESRGAHFNSPLHF. Combining the CDR3 with reference TRBV5-1 and TRBJ1-6 gives the whole variable domain KAGVTQTPRYLIKTRGQQVTLSCSPISGHRSVSWYQQTPGQGLQFLFEYFSETQRNKGNFPGRFSGRQFSNSRSEMNVSTLELGDSALYLCASSRESRGAHFNSPLHFGNGTRLTVT.

Note on this clone: One junction end disagrees with the germline gene, perhaps due to a read error. The chain combines TRBV10-3 with TRBJ1-2, with a tentative D call TRBD1 (6 bases). This CDR3 region has 13 residues. Per germline, CDR1 ENHRY and CDR2 SYGVKD. The CDR3 DNA reads TGTGCCACCAGTGCACAGGGTAACTATGGCTACACCTTC. Its protein product is CATSAQGNYGYTF.

The chain couples TRBV6-5 to TRBJ2-5, with 11 positions matching TRBD2. CDR1 is MNHEY and CDR2 is SVGAGI in the germline V gene. The ends lost 6 bases at V and 7 bases at J; junction bases unmatched: 7. The CDR3 loop spans 14 amino acids. Here the CDR3 DNA reads TGTGCCAGCAGAACTAGCGGGGGTTGGGGGACCCAGTACTTC. The encoded protein is CASRTSGGWGTQYF.

Here the CDR3 reads CASSSRTQVYGYTF. The CDR3 bases are TGCGCCAGCAGCTCGCGTACTCAGGTTTATGGCTACACCTTC. This chain joins TRBV5-1 and TRBJ1-2, with no clear D. Deletions cut 3 bases from V and 5 bases from J, with 14 bases between. Germline-derived CDR1 and CDR2 are SGHRS and YFSETQ. The CDR3 has 14 amino acids. Together with reference TRBV5-1 and TRBJ1-2, the CDR3 gives the full variable domain: KAGVTQTPRYLIKTRGQQVTLSCSPISGHRSVSWYQQTPGQGLQFLFEYFSETQRNKGNFPGRFSGRQFSNSRSEMNVSTLELGDSALYLCASSSRTQVYGYTFGSGTRLTVV.

This chain uses TRBV7-3 with TRBJ1-2, with D maybe TRBD1 (6 bases). V lost 5 bases to trimming and J lost 8 bases, with 18 bases between them. The CDR3 is made up of 14 amino acids. Germline V gives CDR1 SGHTA, CDR2 FQGTGA. As DNA, the CDR3 is TGTGCCAGCAGCCCCACAGGCAGGGGCGGAGGCTACACCTTC. Residues: CASSPTGRGGGYTF.

DNA of the CDR3: TGTGCCAGCTCACCACTGTCAGGGAATGAAAAACTGTTTTTT. It codes for CASSPLSGNEKLFF. This chain links TRBV18 with TRBJ1-4, with D possibly matching TRBD1 (5 bases). The V and J ends lost 1 base and 5 bases respectively, with 8 bases between them. Germline CDR1 KGHSH, CDR2 LQKENI. This CDR3 is 14 amino acids long.

The chain joins TRBV15 to TRBJ1-2; D not certain. The ends were cut back, 2 bases at V and 0 bases at J, with 10 bases in the middle. Germline CDR1 reads LNHNV; CDR2 reads YYDKDF (reference sequence). This CDR3 is built from 15 residues. This CDR3 is CATSRRTPSNYGYTF. For the CDR3, the DNA is TGTGCCACCAGCAGAAGGACTCCTTCTAACTATGGCTACACCTTC.

This CDR3 is CASSENVGANSPLHF. In DNA, the CDR3 is TGTGCCAGCTCAGAGAACGTGGGGGCCAATTCACCCCTCCACTTT. V gene TRBV18 combines with J gene TRBJ1-6; D perhaps matches TRBD1 (6 bases). Germline assignment: CDR1 KGHSH and CDR2 LQKENI. Trimming took off 5 bases at V and 7 bases at J, with 15 bases between the two ends. The CDR3 spans 15 residues.